This T cell receptor (beta chain) was identified in a study of blood T cells in healthy people across ages. Background on the study: Capture via template switching afforded approximately one barcoded beta molecule per two T cells.

For the second PCR, which ran for about 7 to 11 cycles, a sample-barcoded 5' primer and a J-beta primer mix were used. Each CDR3 protein is one row after TCRdb ran MiXCR on the 5' RACE reads. This table holds about 800,000 distinct CDR3 sequences, roughly 64% found once. On this clonotype itself: The target antigen is unknown.

CDR1 is LGHNA and CDR2 is YSLEER in the germline V gene. J gave up 3 bases and V 4 bases, and 7 bases lay outside the gene matches. This CDR3 is built from 15 residues. Study-level findings and limits: Percentage of naive T cells showed a strong correlation with TCR beta diversity. Underestimates were what the diversity estimates from one million T cells were considered to be.

The chain has TRBV4-3 and TRBJ2-7, with TRBD1 matching 9 bases. Specimen: blood. This clonotype was obtained from a young man in good health. The CDR3 protein is CASSPYTGGGYEQYF. CDR3 coding DNA: TGCGCCAGCAGCCCCTATACAGGGGGCGGCTACGAGCAGTACTTC.